Listed below are T cell receptor beta chains from one sample, sequenced in a study of cytomegalovirus exposure and HLA in healthy donors. This table comes from immunoSEQ multiplex PCR, and its TCRdb copy is limited to in-frame clones, with some not included. The sample contains approximately 100,000 clones, approximately 79% of which appear only once. Sequenced material: PBMCs. These receptors were collected from a man aged 45-65 years in good health and CMV-seropositive. The CDR3 runs from the conserved cysteine through the conserved F or W. D genes are given only for firm matches. Expanded clones are given a class, and other clones once, few, many or no size at all.

V gene	D gene	J gene	clone size	CDR3 protein	CDR3 DNA
TRBV7-2	TRBD2	TRBJ2-3	NA	CASSLIGRGRALDTQYF	TGTGCCAGCAGCCTAATCGGGCGCGGGAGGGCCTTAGATACGCAGTATTTT
TRBV7-8	TRBD2	TRBJ2-6	NA	CASSLARLAGEVFGANVLTF	TGTGCCAGCAGCTTAGCGCGACTAGCGGGAGAGGTATTTGGGGCCAACGTCCTGACTTTC
TRBV4-3	TRBD2	TRBJ2-7	NA	CASSQDVPSTSGRATYEQYF	TGCGCCAGCAGCCAAGATGTGCCTTCAACTAGCGGGAGGGCCACGTACGAGCAGTACTTC
TRBV27	TRBD1	TRBJ2-7	once	CASSLQGGIYEQYF	TGTGCCAGCTCCCTACAGGGGGGAATATACGAGCAGTACTTC
TRBV28	NA	TRBJ2-7	NA	CASTPGVGTDSYEQYF	TGTGCCAGCACCCCGGGGGTGGGGACAGACTCCTACGAGCAGTACTTC
TRBV28	TRBD2	TRBJ2-7	few	CASSPFRTSGRGEQYF	TGTGCCAGCAGTCCTTTCCGGACTAGCGGGAGGGGAGAGCAGTACTTC
TRBV5-6	NA	TRBJ2-4	NA	CASSLGAGVAKNIQYF	TGTGCCAGCAGCTTGGGGGCAGGGGTGGCCAAAAACATTCAGTACTTC
TRBV6-1	TRBD1	TRBJ2-1	NA	CASTWRQGVNEQFF	TGTGCCAGCACCTGGAGACAGGGGGTCAATGAGCAGTTCTTC
TRBV5-4	TRBD2	TRBJ2-3	NA	CARITAGLAGESTDTQYF	TGTGCCAGAATTACCGCGGGACTAGCGGGGGAAAGCACAGATACGCAGTATTTT
TRBV9	TRBD1	TRBJ2-7	NA	CASSVVPTGGDEQYF	TGTGCCAGCAGCGTAGTCCCCACAGGGGGCGACGAGCAGTACTTC
TRBV5-4	TRBD1	TRBJ2-7	NA	CASSLVGQGLDEQYF	TGTGCCAGCAGCTTGGTAGGACAGGGGCTCGACGAGCAGTACTTC
TRBV2	NA	TRBJ1-1	NA	CASSAVGRENTEAFF	TGTGCCAGCAGTGCAGTAGGCAGGGAGAACACTGAAGCTTTCTTT
TRBV28	NA	TRBJ1-1	NA	CASSLWSVQNTEAFF	TGTGCCAGCAGTTTATGGAGCGTTCAGAACACTGAAGCTTTCTTT
TRBV19	NA	TRBJ2-5	NA	CASSIVPRETQYF	TGTGCCAGTAGTATAGTACCCAGGGAGACCCAGTACTTC
TRBV19	TRBD2	TRBJ2-1	NA	CASKTWGTSGSSYNEQFF	TGTGCCAGTAAAACCTGGGGGACTAGCGGGAGCTCCTACAATGAGCAGTTCTTC
TRBV5-4	TRBD2	TRBJ2-3	NA	CASSQGTSGRVTDTQYF	TGTGCCAGCAGCCAAGGGACTAGCGGGAGGGTCACAGATACGCAGTATTTT
TRBV4-3	NA	TRBJ2-6	NA	CASSHTPGDGANVLTF	TGCGCCAGCAGCCACACCCCGGGGGACGGGGCCAACGTCCTGACTTTC
TRBV15	TRBD1	TRBJ2-5	NA	CATSVTGTEETQYF	TGTGCCACCAGCGTTACCGGGACAGAAGAGACCCAGTACTTC
TRBV7-9	TRBD1	TRBJ1-1	NA	CASSSSGTGFTEAFF	TGTGCCAGCAGCTCCTCCGGGACAGGGTTCACTGAAGCTTTCTTT
TRBV19	NA	TRBJ1-1	once	CASSTGNGNTEAFF	TGTGCCAGTAGCACAGGGAATGGGAACACTGAAGCTTTCTTT
TRBV7-2	TRBD2	TRBJ2-7	NA	CASSLGGRVAEQYF	TGTGCCAGCAGCTTAGGCGGGAGGGTCGCCGAGCAGTACTTC
TRBV4-3	NA	TRBJ2-7	NA	CASSQGAPSYEQYF	TGCGCCAGCAGCCAAGGGGCGCCCTCCTACGAGCAGTACTTC
TRBV6-6	TRBD1	TRBJ2-7	NA	CASRLDRGVTYEQYF	TGTGCCAGCAGGCTGGACAGGGGGGTTACCTACGAGCAGTACTTC
TRBV7-2	TRBD2	TRBJ2-2	NA	CASSASLAGIWPGRLFF	TGTGCCAGCAGCGCGTCACTAGCGGGGATTTGGCCGGGGAGGCTGTTTTTT
TRBV29-1	TRBD2	TRBJ2-2	once	CSARGTSGRRNTGELLF	TGCAGCGCCCGGGGGACTAGCGGGAGAAGGAACACCGGGGAGCTGCTTTTT
TRBV28	TRBD1	TRBJ2-6	NA	CASSLSDRVLSGANVLTF	TGTGCCAGCAGTTTATCGGACAGGGTCCTCTCTGGGGCCAACGTCCTGACTTTC
TRBV9	TRBD2	TRBJ2-5	few	CASSGRGDGPQETQYF	TGTGCCAGCAGCGGCCGGGGGGACGGACCCCAAGAGACCCAGTACTTC
TRBV27	NA	TRBJ1-5	NA	CASSWGQNQPQHF	TGTGCCAGCAGTTGGGGCCAAAATCAGCCCCAGCATTTT
TRBV9	TRBD1	TRBJ2-7	NA	CASSFSGTGPYEQYF	TGTGCCAGCAGCTTTTCCGGGACAGGGCCCTACGAGCAGTACTTC
TRBV7-9	NA	TRBJ1-1	NA	CASSLRDKSEAFF	TGTGCCAGCAGCTTACGCGACAAGTCGGAAGCTTTCTTT
TRBV29-1	NA	TRBJ2-3	NA	CSGIDRPVTDTQYF	TGCAGCGGAATAGACAGGCCGGTCACAGATACGCAGTATTTT
TRBV4-2	TRBD1	TRBJ2-1	NA	CASNPGQTYNEQFF	TGTGCCAGCAACCCGGGACAGACATACAATGAGCAGTTCTTC
TRBV6-1	NA	TRBJ2-2	NA	CASSDIREVNTGELFF	TGTGCCAGCAGTGACATCAGGGAAGTGAACACCGGGGAGCTGTTTTTT
TRBV7-9	NA	TRBJ2-4	NA	CASSFWTSVAKNIQYF	TGTGCCAGCAGCTTTTGGACATCCGTAGCCAAAAACATTCAGTACTTC